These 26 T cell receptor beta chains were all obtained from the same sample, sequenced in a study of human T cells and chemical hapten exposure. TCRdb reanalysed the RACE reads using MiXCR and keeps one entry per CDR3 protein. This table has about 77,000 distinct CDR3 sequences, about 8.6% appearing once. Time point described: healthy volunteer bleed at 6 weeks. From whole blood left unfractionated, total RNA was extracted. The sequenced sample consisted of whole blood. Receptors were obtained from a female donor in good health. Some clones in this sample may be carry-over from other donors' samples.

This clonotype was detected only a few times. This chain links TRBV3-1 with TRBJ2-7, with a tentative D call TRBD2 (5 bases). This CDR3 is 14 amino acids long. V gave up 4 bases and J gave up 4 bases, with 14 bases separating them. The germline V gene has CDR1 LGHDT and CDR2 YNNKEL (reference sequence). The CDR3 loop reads CASSLTVRVYEQYF. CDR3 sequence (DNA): TGTGCCAGCAGCCTGACTGTGAGGGTATACGAGCAGTACTTC.

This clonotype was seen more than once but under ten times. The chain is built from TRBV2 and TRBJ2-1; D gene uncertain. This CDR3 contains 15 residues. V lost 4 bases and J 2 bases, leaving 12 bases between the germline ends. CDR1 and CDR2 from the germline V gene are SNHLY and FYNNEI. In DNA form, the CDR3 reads TGTGCCAGCAGTGGGTTGGGCCAACCCTACAATGAGCAGTTCTTC. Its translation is CASSGLGQPYNEQFF.

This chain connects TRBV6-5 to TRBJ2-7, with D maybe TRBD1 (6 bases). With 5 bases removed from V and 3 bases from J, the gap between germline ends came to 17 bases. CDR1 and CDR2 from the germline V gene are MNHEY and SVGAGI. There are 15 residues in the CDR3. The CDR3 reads CASSEQGQGIYEQYF. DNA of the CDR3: TGTGCCAGCAGTGAACAGGGTCAGGGGATCTACGAGCAGTACTTC.

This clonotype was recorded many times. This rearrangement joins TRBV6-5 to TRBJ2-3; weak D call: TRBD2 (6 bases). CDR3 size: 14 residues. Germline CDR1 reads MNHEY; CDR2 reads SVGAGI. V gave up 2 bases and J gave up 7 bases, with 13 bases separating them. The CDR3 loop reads CASSYIRETNTQYF. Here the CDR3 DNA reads TGTGCCAGCAGTTACATTCGGGAGACCAATACGCAGTATTTT.

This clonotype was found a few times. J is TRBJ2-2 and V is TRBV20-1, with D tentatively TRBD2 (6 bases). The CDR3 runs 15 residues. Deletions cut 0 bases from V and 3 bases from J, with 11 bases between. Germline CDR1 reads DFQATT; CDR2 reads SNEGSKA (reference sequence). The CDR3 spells CSARDQGLHTGELFF. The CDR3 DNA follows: TGCAGTGCTAGAGATCAAGGACTACACACCGGGGAGCTGTTTTTT.

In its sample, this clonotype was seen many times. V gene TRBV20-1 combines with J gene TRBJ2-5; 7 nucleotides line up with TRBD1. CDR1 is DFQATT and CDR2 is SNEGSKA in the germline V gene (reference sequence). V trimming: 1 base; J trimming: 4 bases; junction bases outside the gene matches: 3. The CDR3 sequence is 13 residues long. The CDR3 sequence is CSARGYRGETQYF. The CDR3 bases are TGCAGTGCTAGAGGATACAGGGGAGAGACCCAGTACTTC.

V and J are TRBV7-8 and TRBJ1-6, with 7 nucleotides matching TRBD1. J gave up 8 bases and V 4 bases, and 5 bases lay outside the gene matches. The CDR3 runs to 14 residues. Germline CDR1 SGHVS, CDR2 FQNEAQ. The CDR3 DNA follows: TGTGCCAGCAGCTCCCAGGGGGGCGATTCACCCCTCCACTTT. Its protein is CASSSQGGDSPLHF.

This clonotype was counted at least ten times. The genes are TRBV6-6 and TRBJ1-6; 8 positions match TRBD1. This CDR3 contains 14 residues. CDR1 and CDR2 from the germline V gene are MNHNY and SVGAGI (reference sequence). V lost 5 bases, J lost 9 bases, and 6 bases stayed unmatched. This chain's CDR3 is CASSPGTGFSPLHF. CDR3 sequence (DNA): TGTGCCAGCAGTCCCGGGACAGGCTTTTCACCCCTCCACTTT.

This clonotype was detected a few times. The CDR3 reads CASSATLTQYF. The CDR3 nucleotides are TGTGCCAGCAGCGCCACTCTTACGCAGTATTTT. The chain is built from TRBV7-2 and TRBJ2-3; no reliable D call. The CDR3 is made up of 11 amino acids. CDR1 and CDR2 from the germline V gene are SGHTA and FQGNSA. Trimming took 5 bases from V and 8 from J, leaving 8 bases between them.

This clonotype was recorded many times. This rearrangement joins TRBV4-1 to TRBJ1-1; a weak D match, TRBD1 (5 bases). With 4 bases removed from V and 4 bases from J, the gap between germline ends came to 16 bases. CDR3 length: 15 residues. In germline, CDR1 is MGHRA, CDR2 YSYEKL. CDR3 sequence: CASSLVKGPSTEAFF. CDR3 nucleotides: TGCGCCAGCAGCCTCGTAAAGGGGCCCAGCACTGAAGCTTTCTTT.

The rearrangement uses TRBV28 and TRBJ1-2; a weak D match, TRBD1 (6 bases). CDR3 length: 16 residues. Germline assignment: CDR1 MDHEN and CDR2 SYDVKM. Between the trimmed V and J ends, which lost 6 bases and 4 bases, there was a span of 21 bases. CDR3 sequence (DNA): TGTGCCAGCAGCCTATGGGTACAGGGTATAGGCTATGGCTACACCTTC. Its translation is CASSLWVQGIGYGYTF.

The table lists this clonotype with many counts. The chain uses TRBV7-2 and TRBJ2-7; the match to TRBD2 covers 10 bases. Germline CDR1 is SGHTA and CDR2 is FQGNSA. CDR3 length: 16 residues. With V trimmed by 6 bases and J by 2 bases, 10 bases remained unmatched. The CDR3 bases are TGTGCCAGCAGTCCTCTAGCGGGGGCCACTACCTACGAGCAGTACTTC. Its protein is CASSPLAGATTYEQYF.

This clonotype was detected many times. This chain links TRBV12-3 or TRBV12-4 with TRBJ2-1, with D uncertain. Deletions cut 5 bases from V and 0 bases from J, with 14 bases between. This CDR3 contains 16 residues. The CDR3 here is CASSPGGPVSYNEQFF. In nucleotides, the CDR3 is TGTGCCAGCAGTCCGGGTGGGCCTGTCTCCTACAATGAGCAGTTCTTC.

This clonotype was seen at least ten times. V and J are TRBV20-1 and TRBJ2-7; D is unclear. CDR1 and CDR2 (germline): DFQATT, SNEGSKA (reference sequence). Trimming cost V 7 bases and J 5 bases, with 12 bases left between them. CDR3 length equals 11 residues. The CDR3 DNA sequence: TGCAGTGGTCCATGGGGTAACGAGCAGTACTTC. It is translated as CSGPWGNEQYF.

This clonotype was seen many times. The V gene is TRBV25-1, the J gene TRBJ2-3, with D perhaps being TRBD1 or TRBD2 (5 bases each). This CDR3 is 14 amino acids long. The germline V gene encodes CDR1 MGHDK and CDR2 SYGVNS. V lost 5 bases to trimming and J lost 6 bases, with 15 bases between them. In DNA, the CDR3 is TGTGCCAGCAGTCGATTGGGAGAGGGGGATACGCAGTATTTT. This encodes CASSRLGEGDTQYF.

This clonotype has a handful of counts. As DNA, the CDR3 is TGTGCCAGCTCACCCGGGGACAGGGGATGGTATCAGCCCCAGCATTTT. This sequence encodes CASSPGDRGWYQPQHF. This chain uses TRBV18 with TRBJ1-5; 10 positions match TRBD1. The germline V gene encodes CDR1 KGHSH and CDR2 LQKENI. The CDR3 extends over 16 amino acids. J gave up 5 bases and V 3 bases, and 7 bases lay outside the gene matches.

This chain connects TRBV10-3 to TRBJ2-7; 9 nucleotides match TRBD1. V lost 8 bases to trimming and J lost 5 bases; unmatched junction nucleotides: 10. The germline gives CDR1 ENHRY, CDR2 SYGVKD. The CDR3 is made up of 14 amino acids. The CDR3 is CAISGQGFPDEQYF. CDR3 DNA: TGTGCCATCTCGGGACAGGGCTTTCCCGACGAGCAGTACTTC.

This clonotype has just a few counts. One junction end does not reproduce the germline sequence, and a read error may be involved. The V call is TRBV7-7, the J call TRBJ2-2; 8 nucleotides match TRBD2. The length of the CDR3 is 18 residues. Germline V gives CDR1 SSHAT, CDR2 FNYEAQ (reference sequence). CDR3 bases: TGTGCTAGCAGCCGCCGCATGACTAGCGTGACGAACACCGGGGAGCTGTTTTTT. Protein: CASSRRMTSVTNTGELFF.

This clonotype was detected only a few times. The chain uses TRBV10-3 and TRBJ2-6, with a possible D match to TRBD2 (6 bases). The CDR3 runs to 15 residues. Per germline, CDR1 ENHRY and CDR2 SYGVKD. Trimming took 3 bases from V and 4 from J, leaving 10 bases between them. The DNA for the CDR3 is TGTGCCATCAGTGAAGCCGGGAGCGGGGCCAACGTCCTGACTTTC. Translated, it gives CAISEAGSGANVLTF.

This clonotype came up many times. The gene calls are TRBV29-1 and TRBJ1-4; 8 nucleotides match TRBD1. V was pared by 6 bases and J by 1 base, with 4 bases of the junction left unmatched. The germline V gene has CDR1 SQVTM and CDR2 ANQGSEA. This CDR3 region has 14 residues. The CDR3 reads CSVADRGTNEKLFF. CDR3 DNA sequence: TGCAGCGTCGCTGACAGGGGAACTAATGAAAAACTGTTTTTT.

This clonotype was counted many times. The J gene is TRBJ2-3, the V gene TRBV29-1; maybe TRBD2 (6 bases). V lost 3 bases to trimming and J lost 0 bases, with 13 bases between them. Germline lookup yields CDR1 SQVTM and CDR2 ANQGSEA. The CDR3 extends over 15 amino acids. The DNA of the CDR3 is TGCAGCGTTGAGGGGACTCCGACCAGCACAGATACGCAGTATTTT. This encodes CSVEGTPTSTDTQYF.

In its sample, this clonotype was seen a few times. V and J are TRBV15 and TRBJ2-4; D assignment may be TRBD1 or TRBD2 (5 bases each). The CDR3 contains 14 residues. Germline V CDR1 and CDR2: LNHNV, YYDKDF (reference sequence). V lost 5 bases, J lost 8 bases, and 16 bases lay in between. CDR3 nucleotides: TGTGCCACCAGCCAAGGTCGCCGAGGGGACATTCAGTACTTC. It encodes CATSQGRRGDIQYF.

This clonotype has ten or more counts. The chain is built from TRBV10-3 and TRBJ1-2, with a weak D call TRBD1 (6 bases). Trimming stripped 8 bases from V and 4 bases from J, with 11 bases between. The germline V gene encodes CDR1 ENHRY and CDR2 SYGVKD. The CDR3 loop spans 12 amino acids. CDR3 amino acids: CAIGGTSYGYTF. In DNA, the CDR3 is TGTGCCATCGGCGGGACAAGCTATGGCTACACCTTC.

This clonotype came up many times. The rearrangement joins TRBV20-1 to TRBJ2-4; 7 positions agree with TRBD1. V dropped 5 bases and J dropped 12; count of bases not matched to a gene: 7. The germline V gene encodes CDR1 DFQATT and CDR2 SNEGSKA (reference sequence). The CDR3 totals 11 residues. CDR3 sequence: CSAARQGNQYF. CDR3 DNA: TGCAGTGCTGCCCGACAGGGAAATCAGTACTTC.

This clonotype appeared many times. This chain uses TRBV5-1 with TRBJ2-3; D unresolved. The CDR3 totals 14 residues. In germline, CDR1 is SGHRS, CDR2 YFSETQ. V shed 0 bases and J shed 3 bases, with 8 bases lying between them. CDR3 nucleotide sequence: TGCGCCAGCAGCTTGGGGGCCGCTACAGATACGCAGTATTTT. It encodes CASSLGAATDTQYF. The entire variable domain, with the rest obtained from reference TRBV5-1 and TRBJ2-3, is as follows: KAGVTQTPRYLIKTRGQQVTLSCSPISGHRSVSWYQQTPGQGLQFLFEYFSETQRNKGNFPGRFSGRQFSNSRSEMNVSTLELGDSALYLCASSLGAATDTQYFGPGTRLTVL.

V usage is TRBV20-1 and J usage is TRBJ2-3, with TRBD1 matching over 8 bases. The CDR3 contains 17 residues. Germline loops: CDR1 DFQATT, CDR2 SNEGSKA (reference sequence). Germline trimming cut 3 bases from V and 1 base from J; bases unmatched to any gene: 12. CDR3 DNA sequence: TGCAGTGCTAGTACTCCAAACGGGGGACAGGGCACAGATACGCAGTATTTT. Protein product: CSASTPNGGQGTDTQYF.